This passage covers 10 T cell receptor beta chains from one sample sequenced in a study of cytomegalovirus exposure and HLA in healthy donors. 13 Jbeta primers and 60 Vbeta primers were used for the PCR. Sequencing was performed with immunoSEQ multiplex PCR; in TCRdb, only in-frame clones are kept and a portion is missing. The sample shows around 210,000 clones, and 0.95% to 1.3% sits with its ten largest clones. Sample: PBMCs. Receptor source: a girl aged 2 to 9 in good health and CMV-seropositive.

The J gene is TRBJ1-2, the V gene TRBV9; unclear D gene. The CDR3 has 15 residues. The ends were cut back, 0 bases at V and 0 bases at J, with 9 bases in the middle. The germline gives CDR1 SGDLS, CDR2 YYNGEE. The CDR3 DNA reads as TGTGCCAGCAGCGTAGGGCAGACATCTAACTATGGCTACACCTTC. Amino acids: CASSVGQTSNYGYTF.

This sequence joins TRBV28 and TRBJ1-5, with unresolved D. The CDR3 covers 14 residues. The germline gives CDR1 MDHEN, CDR2 SYDVKM. The ends were cut back, 3 bases at V and 7 bases at J, with 13 bases in the middle. CDR3 loop: CASSLGQAGQPQHF. The CDR3 DNA follows: TGTGCCAGCAGTTTGGGTCAGGCCGGACAGCCCCAGCATTTT.

This chain uses TRBV5-1 with TRBJ1-4, with D perhaps TRBD1 (5 bases). V was pared by 4 bases and J by 6 bases, with 13 bases between. CDR3 length: 14 residues. Looked up from germline, CDR1 is SGHRS and CDR2 is YFSETQ. CDR3 region: CASSIQTAYEKLFF. CDR3 in DNA: TGCGCCAGCAGCATACAGACAGCCTATGAAAAACTGTTTTTT. The full variable domain, with the rest looked up from reference TRBV5-1 and TRBJ1-4, is KAGVTQTPRYLIKTRGQQVTLSCSPISGHRSVSWYQQTPGQGLQFLFEYFSETQRNKGNFPGRFSGRQFSNSRSEMNVSTLELGDSALYLCASSIQTAYEKLFFGSGTQLSVL.

The chain joins TRBV6-5 to TRBJ1-2; D is ambiguous. CDR3 size: 14 residues. Germline lookup yields CDR1 MNHEY and CDR2 SVGAGI. Trimming removed 0 bases from V and 2 bases from J, with 7 bases in between. The CDR3 is CASSYSEANYGYTF. The CDR3, as DNA: TGTGCCAGCAGTTACTCGGAAGCGAACTATGGCTACACCTTC.

The chain links TRBV11-3 to TRBJ2-2; maybe TRBD2 (6 bases). The germline V gene has CDR1 SGHNT and CDR2 YENEEA. V lost 4 bases and J 6 bases, leaving 15 bases between the germline ends. The CDR3 spans 15 residues. The CDR3 is CASSSNWGDAGELFF. In nucleotides, the CDR3 is TGTGCCAGCAGCTCCAACTGGGGGGACGCCGGGGAGCTGTTTTTT.

The rearrangement uses TRBV7-9 and TRBJ2-3, with D possibly being TRBD2 (6 bases). This CDR3 has 17 amino acids. CDR1 SEHNR and CDR2 FQNEAQ come from the germline V gene (reference sequence). Trimming removed 4 bases at V and 0 bases at J, with 17 bases between. CDR3 protein: CASSSNPTGTSTDTQYF. The CDR3, as DNA: TGTGCCAGCAGCTCGAACCCGACGGGGACTAGCACAGATACGCAGTATTTT. Based on the CDR3 plus reference TRBV7-9 and TRBJ2-3, the full variable domain is DTGVSQNPRHKITKRGQNVTFRCDPISEHNRLYWYRQTLGQGPEFLTYFQNEAQLEKSRLLSDRFSAERPKGSFSTLEIQRTEQGDSAMYLCASSSNPTGTSTDTQYFGPGTRLTVL.

The chain uses TRBV7-8 and TRBJ2-5; 8 nucleotides align to TRBD2. Germline V CDR1 and CDR2: SGHVS, FQNEAQ. This CDR3 is 17 amino acids long. V trimming: 5 bases; J trimming: 2 bases; junction bases outside the gene matches: 13. CDR3 sequence reads: CASSPAGLGEHQETQYF. The CDR3 region has the DNA TGTGCCAGCAGCCCTGCGGGACTAGGGGAGCATCAAGAGACCCAGTACTTC.

The chain is built from TRBV11-2 and TRBJ1-3, with 7 bases that match TRBD1. Trimming at V came to 3 bases and at J to 4 bases, leaving 9 bases not matched to a gene. The V gene's germline CDR1 is SGHAT and CDR2 FQNNGV. The length of the CDR3 is 16 residues. The CDR3 DNA sequence: TGTGCCAGCAGCTTCCTTATTGGGACAGCGGGAAACACCATATATTTT. Translation: CASSFLIGTAGNTIYF. Using reference TRBV11-2 and TRBJ1-3 for the parts outside the CDR3, the full variable domain is EAGVAQSPRYKIIEKRQSVAFWCNPISGHATLYWYQQILGQGPKLLIQFQNNGVVDDSQLPKDRFSAERLKGVDSTLKIQPAKLEDSAVYLCASSFLIGTAGNTIYFGEGSWLTVV.

The chain joins TRBV5-4 to TRBJ2-1, with 10 bases aligning to TRBD2. This CDR3 comprises 15 residues. In germline, CDR1 is SGHNT, CDR2 YYREEE (reference sequence). Losses at the gene ends were 2 bases for V and 7 bases for J; bases not matched to a gene: 6. The chain's CDR3 is CASSFRLAGVNEQFF. CDR3 bases: TGTGCCAGCAGCTTTCGGCTAGCGGGAGTTAATGAGCAGTTCTTC.

The chain recombines TRBV2 with TRBJ1-6, with TRBD1 as a possible D gene (5 bases). This CDR3 is built from 15 residues. From germline, CDR1 is SNHLY and CDR2 FYNNEI. V lost 2 bases and J 6 bases, leaving 11 bases between the germline ends. As DNA, the CDR3 is TGTGCCAGCAGTGAAAGAGGCAGGGCTAATTCACCCCTCCACTTT. Its protein product is CASSERGRANSPLHF.